A single sample gave rise to the 5 T cell receptor beta chains below, sequenced in a study of beta chain features in type 1 diabetes. The study reverse transcribed the entire isolated RNA, so it sequenced expressed TCRB transcripts. Sequenced by immunoSEQ multiplex PCR; TCRdb stores in-frame clones only, minus some. The sample shows about 40,000 clones, around 48% of them seen only once. The sequencing input was central memory CD4+ T cells from blood. These receptors came from a woman aged 18-29 years in good health.

The chain uses TRBV5-1 and TRBJ2-1; TRBD2 agrees at 12 bases. Trimming removed 0 bases from V and 9 bases from J; junction bases left unmatched: 7. The CDR3 runs 16 residues. Germline CDR1 is SGHRS and CDR2 is YFSETQ. In DNA form, the CDR3 reads TGCGCCAGCAGCTTGGCGCCTAGCGGGGGGGGCAGTGAGCAGTTCTTC. It is translated as CASSLAPSGGGSEQFF. The complete variable domain, with remaining parts taken from reference TRBV5-1 and TRBJ2-1, reads KAGVTQTPRYLIKTRGQQVTLSCSPISGHRSVSWYQQTPGQGLQFLFEYFSETQRNKGNFPGRFSGRQFSNSRSEMNVSTLELGDSALYLCASSLAPSGGGSEQFFGPGTRLTVL.

The chain combines TRBV27 with TRBJ1-2, with D tentatively TRBD1 (6 bases). Germline V gives CDR1 MNHEY, CDR2 SMNVEV (reference sequence). The CDR3 runs to 15 residues. V lost 4 bases and J lost 4, with 16 bases in between. The CDR3 coding sequence is TGTGCCAGCAGTTCCCCCCTGGCAGGGGCCTATGGCTACACCTTC. Amino acid sequence: CASSSPLAGAYGYTF.

This clone turned up a few times. The chain is built from TRBV29-1 and TRBJ1-2; 7 bases fit TRBD1. The CDR3 is 13 amino acids. Germline V gene sequence: CDR1 SQVTM, CDR2 ANQGSEA. V shed 7 bases, J shed 3 bases, and the junction held 8 bases outside the gene matches. Here the CDR3 DNA reads TGCAGCGACACTCTAACAGGGGACTATGGCTACACCTTC. It is translated as CSDTLTGDYGYTF.

The table lists this clone with a few counts. This chain joins TRBV5-1 and TRBJ2-2; 9 bases are shared with TRBD2. The CDR3 covers 16 residues. The trim removed 5 bases at V and 0 bases at J, leaving 5 bases unmatched. Germline-derived CDR1 and CDR2 are SGHRS and YFSETQ. The chain's CDR3 is CASRSSSGTNTGELFF. The CDR3 DNA follows: TGCGCCAGCAGGTCCTCTAGCGGGACGAACACCGGGGAGCTGTTTTTT.

The J gene is TRBJ2-2, the V gene TRBV7-9; a possible D gene is TRBD2 (5 bases). This CDR3 region has 15 residues. Deletions cut 3 bases from V and 6 bases from J, with 14 bases between. Germline V gene lookup returns CDR1 SEHNR and CDR2 FQNEAQ (reference sequence). The CDR3 coding sequence is TGTGCCAGCAGCTTGTTTTTTGAGGAGGCCGGGGAGCTGTTTTTT. Translated: CASSLFFEEAGELFF.